This TCR beta chain was recorded in a study of shared clonotypes between healthy human individuals. For the study at large: The donor pool was made up of a couple of women and a few men aged 18 to 49. Study-level findings and limits: Depth of sequencing was expected to influence donor clonotype sharing.

Over several immunoSEQ plates, each subset's genomic DNA was distributed in even portions. Measured with immunoSEQ multiplex PCR; TCRdb has only the in-frame clones, and not every one. Of fewer than 600,000 clones detected, roughly 83% appear once; the ten largest clones hold 13%. This CDR3 contains 14 residues. In germline, CDR1 is LGHNA, CDR2 YNFKEQ. V lost 3 bases to trimming and J lost 6 bases; unmatched junction nucleotides: 2. Concerning this clone: Antigen unknown.

Recent vaccinations or acute infections were absent in the healthy HIV-negative adult donors. Sequences were obtained from PBMCs. This rearrangement joins TRBV4-2 to TRBJ2-1, with TRBD2 matching 10 bases. The TCR was taken from a woman aged 35 to 49 in good health. Some clones in this sample may be carry-over from other donors' samples. In DNA, the CDR3 is TGTGCCAGCAGCCAGCTAGCGGGAGTCAATGAGCAGTTCTTC. As protein: CASSQLAGVNEQFF.